This TCR beta chain was sequenced in a study of regulatory T cells in long-lasting Graves disease. The time point: newly diagnosed GD, antithyroid drugs for less than 3 months. PBMCs were the source of the RNA used for TCR sequencing. This clonotype was counted at least ten times. For TCR beta, libraries came from iRepertoire HTBI primers and Arm-PCR of CDR3 regions. TCRdb independently ran MiXCR on the multiplex PCR reads; one entry per CDR3 protein. Counted here are approximately 310,000 distinct CDR3 sequences, 15% to 20% occurring once; the ten biggest clones make up more than 30%. The CDR3 covers 11 residues. The V end was cut by 11 bases, the J end by 7 bases, with 15 bases between. Germline values: CDR1 MDHEN, CDR2 SYDVKM.

The sequence was obtained from a female donor with Graves disease. Sequencing used peripheral blood mononuclear cells (PBMCs), obtained at new diagnosis, from a patient treated with antithyroid drugs. The V gene is TRBV28, the J gene TRBJ2-7; D not resolved. The CDR3 bases are TGTGCCTCTGGGGAAACGCGGGAGCAGTACTTC. Its translation is CASGETREQYF.